This T cell receptor beta chain was sequenced during a study of regulatory T cells in long-lasting Graves disease. Stated time point: persistent/refractory GD, antithyroid drugs over 5 years with positive TRAb. The TCR library was prepared using RNA isolated from PBMCs. The CDR3 is 20 amino acids. Trimming took off 4 bases at V and 0 bases at J, with 27 bases between the two ends. CDR1 and CDR2 (germline): LGHDT, YNNKEL (reference sequence). HTBI primers from iRepertoire and Arm-PCR of CDR3 regions yielded the TCR beta libraries. TCRdb reprocessed the multiplex PCR reads with MiXCR, giving one entry per CDR3 protein. In the table there are more than 300,000 distinct CDR3 sequences, around 20% of which are singletons.

This chain connects TRBV3-1 to TRBJ1-1; D might be TRBD1 (5 bases). The material was peripheral blood mononuclear cells (PBMCs), obtained when the disease was refractory, from a patient treated with antithyroid drugs. The TCR sequence derives from a female donor with Graves disease. The CDR3: CASSRTRPIRGEIMNTEAFF. The CDR3 nucleotides read TGTGCCAGCAGCCGAACAAGGCCAATTCGGGGCGAAATCATGAACACTGAAGCTTTCTTT.